The T cell receptor (beta chain) under discussion was sequenced for a study of blood T cell repertoires in COVID-19 (dated by TCRdb to about 2020). In terms of the full investigation: Collaborator samples came from the United States, Italy and Spain and covered acute and convalescent phases of COVID-19. The material from the prospective study consisted of cDNA or gDNA derived from T cells, B-cell-depleted T cells, or PBMCs. Subjects who had been exposed to COVID-19, were actively infected with it, or had recovered from it provided the deeply sampled blood TCRbeta repertoires that made up the dataset. The repertoires were released in a freely available public database intended as a resource for research on the immune response to SARS-CoV-2. Samples came from the ongoing ImmuneRACE study (first 160 participants) plus 1,254 subjects from 6 global collaborators. Nearly every sample came with metadata listing a de-identified subject ID, COVID-19 status, age in years and sex. Where HLA class I and class II types were available, the types were taken from metadata supplied by the sample provider, not from assay-based typing. Overall study outcomes, separate from this receptor: Clinical and demographic metadata were provided uncurated, with the amount varying by source and participant.

Participants in the prospective study were enrolled through a virtual design, were aged roughly 18 to 100 years, and lived in fewer than 30 United States geographic areas. To assign participants to cohorts, the prospective study relied on clinical history that participants themselves reported in a screening survey and a study questionnaire. ImmuneRACE Cohort 3 recovered participants were defined by two consecutive negative NP/OP PCR tests, healthcare professional clearance, or symptom resolution. In the prospective study, mobile phlebotomists collected whole blood, serum and a nasopharyngeal or oropharyngeal swab from each participant. Additional blood draws and questionnaires over an approximately two-month period could optionally be provided by prospective study participants. Prospective study blood samples were shipped either frozen or at room temperature before DNA extraction. TCRbeta CDR3 regions were amplified from genomic DNA using the immunoSEQ Assay, a bias-controlled multiplex PCR. Turning to the authors' computational methods: Nucleated cell counts per sample were estimated from amplification of reference gene primers within the assay. Sequence reads were collapsed and filtered to measure the absolute abundance of every unique TCRbeta CDR3 rearrangement. For each sample, productive Simpson clonality was calculated by taking the square root of Simpson's diversity index across productive rearrangements. TCRdb re-hosts the immuneACCESS table, in-frame sequences only. Its copies lack some clones; in the studies checked, an unresolved V gene accounts for under half of them, and the cause for the rest is not known. The D gene and trimming were derived from the DNA, and the V and J assignments and clone size from that table. This sample comprises about 340,000 clones, more than 85% of them detected only once. The ten largest make up under 20% of the sample.

Remarks on this clone: The target of this receptor is not known. No base quality information exists; no much larger clone differs at one position.

The CDR3 runs 14 residues from the cysteine to the phenylalanine. Here the CDR3 DNA is all that survives: 42 bases in frame from base 1. CDR1 and CDR2 (SGHTA, FQGNSA) derive from the germline V gene. V is shortened by 3 bases, J by 4 bases, and the region joining them spans 12 bases. The receptor chain draws on TRBV7-2 and TRBJ2-5, with the identity of the D gene unclear. The source material was PBMCs or T cells enriched from blood (not recorded which). This TCR derives from a woman aged 30 to 39 who had recovered from COVID-19. The CDR3 protein: CASSFALVRETQYF. The sequence in DNA is TGTGCCAGCAGCTTTGCCCTAGTAAGAGAGACCCAGTACTTC.